The rows below give T cell receptor beta chains drawn from one sample of a study of radiotherapy plus CTLA-4 blockade in lung cancer. The assay was immunoSEQ multiplex PCR, and TCRdb's table has in-frame clones only and misses some. Among more than 60,000 clones listed, less than 85% were seen once. The sample was peripheral blood, taken from a patient treated with radiotherapy plus ipilimumab. The source of these receptors is a human donor with non-small cell lung cancer who had a complete response to radiotherapy plus ipilimumab. CDR3s include the opening cysteine and the closing phenylalanine or tryptophan. The D gene is left open where the match is weak. Only some rows state a clone size, as once, few, many or a class for expanded clones.

>NA|TRBV18|TRBJ2-5|NA
TGTGCCAGCTCACTGGGGACGGCGGGGGAGACCCAGTACTTC
CASSLGTAGETQYF
>NA|TRBV6-5|TRBJ1-5|TRBD1
TGTGCCAGCAGTGAAGGGACAGGGGGTCAGCCCCAGCATTTT
CASSEGTGGQPQHF
>NA|TRBV27|TRBJ1-2|TRBD1
TGTGCCAGCAGGGAGGGGACAGGGGGCTTTGGCTACACCTTC
CASREGTGGFGYTF
>NA|TRBV6-1|TRBJ2-7|NA
TGTGCCAGCAGCAAGGACAGCTCCATCCTTAACGAGCAGTACTTC
CASSKDSSILNEQYF
>NA|TRBV30|TRBJ2-3|NA
TGTGCCTGGAGTGTAAGGACGGGAGCCACAGATACGCAGTATTTT
CAWSVRTGATDTQYF
>NA|TRBV7-7|TRBJ1-1|TRBD1
TGTGCCAGCAGCCGGGACAGTAACACTGAAGCTTTCTTT
CASSRDSNTEAFF
>NA|TRBV7-9|TRBJ2-7|NA
TGTGCCAGCAGCTTAGATCCAAACTCCTACGAGCAGTACTTC
CASSLDPNSYEQYF
>NA|TRBV7-9|TRBJ2-7|NA
TGTGCCAGCAGCCCCGCCAGGGGGGCGGAGTACTTC
CASSPARGAEYF
>few|TRBV11-2|TRBJ2-5|NA
TGTGCCAGCAGCTTAATCAAGGGCGTCGGGGGAAAAGAGACCCAGTACTTC
CASSLIKGVGGKETQYF
>NA|TRBV10-1|TRBJ1-6|TRBD1
TGCGCCAGCAGAGAAGGGACAGGAAATTCACCCCTCCACTTT
CASREGTGNSPLHF
>NA|TRBV7-6|TRBJ2-7|TRBD1
TGTGCCAGCAGCGAGGCCGGGACAGGGGGCACAAGCTACGAGCAGTACTTC
CASSEAGTGGTSYEQYF
>NA|TRBV5-1|TRBJ1-5|NA
TGCGCCAGCAGCTTCTATCCGGGACTGAACAATCAGCCCCAGCATTTT
CASSFYPGLNNQPQHF
>NA|TRBV18|TRBJ1-6|NA
TGTGCCAGCTCACTGCAGGGTTATAATTCACCCCTCCACTTT
CASSLQGYNSPLHF
>NA|TRBV5-6|TRBJ1-2|TRBD1
TGTGCCAGCAGCCGACCGGACAGGGGGCATGGCTACACCTTC
CASSRPDRGHGYTF
>NA|TRBV30|TRBJ1-2|TRBD1
TGTGCCTGGAGTCTGGACAGGGGTGTTGGCTACACCTTC
CAWSLDRGVGYTF
>NA|TRBV10-3|TRBJ2-7|NA
TGTGCCATCAGTGAGTCGGCGGGGGCGGAGGAGCAGTACTTC
CAISESAGAEEQYF
>NA|TRBV7-9|TRBJ2-1|TRBD2
TGTGCCAGCAGCCAAAGCGGGAGAGAGTCAAATGAGCAGTTCTTC
CASSQSGRESNEQFF
>NA|TRBV28|TRBJ2-3|NA
TGTGCCAGCAGTCCCCCCTCGGGCACAGATACGCAGTATTTT
CASSPPSGTDTQYF
>medium-sized|TRBV5-6|TRBJ2-7|NA
TGTGCCAGCAGCCTCAGGGTAAGGTCCTACGAGCAGTACTTC
CASSLRVRSYEQYF
>NA|TRBV18|TRBJ2-1|NA
TGTGCCAGCTCACCACCGGTAGGGAGAGAAAGCTACAATGAGCAGTTCTTC
CASSPPVGRESYNEQFF
>NA|TRBV19|TRBJ2-5|NA
TGTGCCAGTAGTATAACAGGGGCGGGAGGAGGGGAGACCCAGTACTTC
CASSITGAGGGETQYF
>NA|TRBV28|TRBJ2-7|TRBD2
TGTGCCAGCAGTCTTCTTCAGGCGCGGGGGGAGCAGTACTTC
CASSLLQARGEQYF
>few|TRBV4-1|TRBJ2-2|NA
TGCGCCAGCAGCCATGCCAGGGTCACCGGGGAGCTGTTTTTT
CASSHARVTGELFF
>many|TRBV7-6|TRBJ2-2|TRBD1
TGTGCCAGCAGCTTAGCAGGACAGGGTACCGGGGAGCTGTTTTTT
CASSLAGQGTGELFF
>once|TRBV30|TRBJ2-2|NA
TGTGCCTGGAGTCGGGGTCCCACCACCGGGGAGCTGTTTTTT
CAWSRGPTTGELFF
>NA|TRBV28|TRBJ1-6|NA
TGTGCCAGCAGCCCGGGGGGTCGCTCACCCCTCCACTTT
CASSPGGRSPLHF